These T cell receptor beta chains were read from a single sample in a study of OX40 agonist ivuxolimab in advanced cancers. The protocol was immunoSEQ multiplex PCR, while the TCRdb copy is restricted to in-frame clones and leaves out a portion. The sample yields more than 50,000 clones, roughly 89% seen once. Material: CD4+ or CD8+ T cells sorted from blood, obtained in a trial of the OX40 agonist ivuxolimab. All receptors come from an adult with an advanced solid tumor such as melanoma, head and neck, liver or kidney cancer. Each CDR3 is given with its conserved first and last residue. D genes are given only for firm matches. Rows give clone size only sometimes, using once, few, many, or a class for an expanded clone.

CDR3: CAWTNQGGYGYTF
DNA: TGTGCCTGGACGAATCAGGGGGGTTATGGCTACACCTTC
J: TRBJ1-2
size: .
D: TRBD1
V: TRBV30

CDR3: CASTLNQLQPQHF
DNA: TGTGCCAGCACCCTAAATCAGCTTCAGCCCCAGCATTTT
J: TRBJ1-5
size: few
D: .
V: TRBV7-9

CDR3: CASSESDWYEQYF
DNA: TGTGCCAGCAGTGAATCGGACTGGTACGAGCAGTACTTC
J: TRBJ2-7
size: .
D: .
V: TRBV6-1

CDR3: CASSGGGVGNSPLHF
DNA: TGTGCCAGCAGTGGTGGGGGAGTGGGGAATTCACCCCTCCACTTT
J: TRBJ1-6
size: few
D: .
V: TRBV7-2

CDR3: CASARSSGNTIYF
DNA: TGTGCCTCCGCCCGAAGCTCTGGAAACACCATATATTTT
J: TRBJ1-3
size: .
D: .
V: TRBV30

CDR3: CSVVTGSSYNEQFF
DNA: TGCAGCGTGGTTACAGGGAGCTCCTACAATGAGCAGTTCTTC
J: TRBJ2-1
size: .
D: .
V: TRBV29-1

CDR3: CASSLEGGQETQYF
DNA: TGCGCCAGCAGCTTGGAAGGGGGCCAAGAGACCCAGTACTTC
J: TRBJ2-5
size: .
D: .
V: TRBV5-1

CDR3: CASSFRGGAVYYTF
DNA: TGTGCCAGCAGCTTTAGAGGGGGCGCGGTCTATTACACCTTC
J: TRBJ1-2
size: .
D: TRBD1
V: TRBV5-4

CDR3: CAITPAPDSLTSLYGYTF
DNA: TGTGCCATCACCCCGGCCCCGGACAGCCTTACCTCGCTCTATGGCTACACCTTC
J: TRBJ1-2
size: .
D: .
V: TRBV10-3

CDR3: CASRLAGVDNEQFF
DNA: TGTGCCAGCAGACTAGCGGGAGTCGACAATGAGCAGTTCTTC
J: TRBJ2-1
size: .
D: TRBD2
V: TRBV11-1

CDR3: CASSAQGGGNQPQHF
DNA: TGTGCCAGCAGCGCGCAGGGGGGGGGCAATCAGCCCCAGCATTTT
J: TRBJ1-5
size: .
D: TRBD1
V: TRBV11-2

CDR3: CASSFRLASYEQYF
DNA: TGTGCCAGCAGCTTCCGACTAGCGTCCTACGAGCAGTACTTC
J: TRBJ2-7
size: .
D: TRBD2
V: TRBV11-2

CDR3: CAWTPRQLRLGVGTEAFF
DNA: TGTGCCTGGACCCCCCGACAGCTAAGACTGGGTGTGGGTACTGAAGCTTTCTTT
J: TRBJ1-1
size: .
D: .
V: TRBV30

CDR3: CASSLGSNYGYTF
DNA: TGTGCCAGCAGCTTGGGCAGCAACTATGGCTACACCTTC
J: TRBJ1-2
size: .
D: .
V: TRBV5-6

CDR3: CASSSWTSGSGETQYF
DNA: TGTGCCAGCAGCTCCTGGACTAGCGGGAGTGGGGAGACCCAGTACTTC
J: TRBJ2-5
size: .
D: TRBD2
V: TRBV7-2

CDR3: CASSYPAGGENEQFF
DNA: TGTGCCAGCAGTTACCCAGCGGGGGGGGAGAATGAGCAGTTCTTC
J: TRBJ2-1
size: .
D: TRBD2
V: TRBV27

CDR3: CASSVGTAVNQPQHF
DNA: TGTGCCAGCAGCGTAGGGACAGCCGTCAATCAGCCCCAGCATTTT
J: TRBJ1-5
size: .
D: .
V: TRBV9

CDR3: CATSTRDSPLHF
DNA: TGTGCCACCAGCACCCGGGATTCACCCCTCCACTTT
J: TRBJ1-6
size: .
D: .
V: TRBV15

CDR3: CASSLGAGGLADTQYF
DNA: TGTGCCAGCAGCTTAGGGGCGGGAGGGCTAGCAGATACGCAGTATTTT
J: TRBJ2-3
size: .
D: TRBD2
V: TRBV7-9

CDR3: CASSPGTGPYEQYF
DNA: TGTGCCAGCAGCCCCGGGACAGGGCCCTACGAGCAGTACTTC
J: TRBJ2-7
size: .
D: TRBD1
V: TRBV7-6

CDR3: CASSLGTARTVYGYTF
DNA: TGTGCCAGCAGCTTAGGGACAGCCCGAACCGTCTATGGCTACACCTTC
J: TRBJ1-2
size: .
D: .
V: TRBV11-2

CDR3: CASSPRIQGGRTEAFF
DNA: TGTGCCAGCAGCCCGCGTATTCAAGGGGGCCGGACTGAAGCTTTCTTT
J: TRBJ1-1
size: .
D: TRBD1
V: TRBV5-8

CDR3: CASSLSASGAETQYF
DNA: TGCGCCAGCAGCTTGTCGGCTAGCGGGGCAGAGACCCAGTACTTC
J: TRBJ2-5
size: .
D: TRBD2
V: TRBV5-1

CDR3: CASSQADMGFITGELFF
DNA: TGCGCCAGCAGCCAGGCCGACATGGGGTTTATTACCGGGGAGCTGTTTTTT
J: TRBJ2-2
size: .
D: .
V: TRBV4-1

CDR3: CASSEGYRVWKLFF
DNA: TGTGCCAGCAGTGAAGGGTACAGGGTCTGGAAACTGTTTTTT
J: TRBJ1-4
size: .
D: .
V: TRBV6-1